Listed below are T cell receptor beta chains from one sample, sequenced in a study of cytomegalovirus exposure and HLA in healthy donors. TCRdb's copy holds only in-frame clones and misses some; the assay was immunoSEQ multiplex PCR. The table records about 190,000 clones, around 80% of them present only once. The source material was PBMCs. Receptor source: a woman aged 18 to 35 in good health and CMV-seropositive. Both conserved end residues are part of each CDR3. A D gene is named only where the DNA matches it firmly. Clone size is not always given. Where it is, it says once, few, many or a class for expanded clones.

CDR3nt: TGTGCCAGTAGTATATCGGGAGGGGCCGGGGGCACAGATACGCAGTATTTT; CDR3aa: CASSISGGAGGTDTQYF; d_gene: TRBD2; j_gene: TRBJ2-3; v_gene: TRBV19; abundance: NA
CDR3nt: TGTGCCAGCAGTGTACAGGGGATCCACGAGCAGTACTTC; CDR3aa: CASSVQGIHEQYF; d_gene: TRBD1; j_gene: TRBJ2-7; v_gene: TRBV2; abundance: NA
CDR3nt: TGTGCCAGCAGTCGAGACATTGCAACTAATGAAAAACTGTTTTTT; CDR3aa: CASSRDIATNEKLFF; d_gene: NA; j_gene: TRBJ1-4; v_gene: TRBV2; abundance: NA
CDR3nt: TGTGCCAGCAGCTTTTTGGGACAGCCGAACACCGGGGAGCTGTTTTTT; CDR3aa: CASSFLGQPNTGELFF; d_gene: TRBD1; j_gene: TRBJ2-2; v_gene: TRBV5-6; abundance: NA
CDR3nt: TGCGCCAGCAGCCCCAAAATTGAAGGGAGGCTGCAGTATTTT; CDR3aa: CASSPKIEGRLQYF; d_gene: NA; j_gene: TRBJ2-3; v_gene: TRBV4-3; abundance: once
CDR3nt: TGCAGCGTAGGACTAAGGGGTTATGGCTACACCTTC; CDR3aa: CSVGLRGYGYTF; d_gene: NA; j_gene: TRBJ1-2; v_gene: TRBV29-1; abundance: NA
CDR3nt: TGTGCCAGCAGCTTTGGGGACAGAGTAGAGGGTAACCCCCGAACTAATGAAAAACTGTTTTTT; CDR3aa: CASSFGDRVEGNPRTNEKLFF; d_gene: TRBD1; j_gene: TRBJ1-4; v_gene: TRBV7-3; abundance: NA
CDR3nt: TGTGCCATCAGTGAAGGAGTGGTAGGGCGGGGAGATACGCAGTATTTT; CDR3aa: CAISEGVVGRGDTQYF; d_gene: NA; j_gene: TRBJ2-3; v_gene: TRBV10-3; abundance: NA
CDR3nt: TGTGCCAGCAGGTTCCTTTCGGGGGGTCAAGAGACCCAGTACTTC; CDR3aa: CASRFLSGGQETQYF; d_gene: TRBD2; j_gene: TRBJ2-5; v_gene: TRBV5-6; abundance: NA
CDR3nt: TGTGCCAGCAGCGTAGGCGGGGGGTTTCCCTACGAGCAGTACTTC; CDR3aa: CASSVGGGFPYEQYF; d_gene: TRBD2; j_gene: TRBJ2-7; v_gene: TRBV9; abundance: NA
CDR3nt: TGCAGCGTCGCTAGTCAGGGGACAGATACGCAGTATTTT; CDR3aa: CSVASQGTDTQYF; d_gene: NA; j_gene: TRBJ2-3; v_gene: TRBV29-1; abundance: NA
CDR3nt: TGTGCCAGCAGCTTAGAACAACCTGGAAACACCATATATTTT; CDR3aa: CASSLEQPGNTIYF; d_gene: NA; j_gene: TRBJ1-3; v_gene: TRBV11-3; abundance: NA
CDR3nt: TGCGCCAGCAGCTTGGACAGGACAGGGAGGCAGTTCTTC; CDR3aa: CASSLDRTGRQFF; d_gene: TRBD1; j_gene: TRBJ2-1; v_gene: TRBV5-1; abundance: NA
CDR3nt: TGCGCCAGCAGGGGCCGAATAACTAATGAAAAACTGTTTTTT; CDR3aa: CASRGRITNEKLFF; d_gene: NA; j_gene: TRBJ1-4; v_gene: TRBV5-1; abundance: NA
CDR3nt: TGTGCCAGCAGCTCCGGCCCGAGGAGACCCTACGAGCAGTACTTC; CDR3aa: CASSSGPRRPYEQYF; d_gene: NA; j_gene: TRBJ2-7; v_gene: TRBV5-6; abundance: once
CDR3nt: TGTGCCAGCAGTTCCCGTGGGACAGGGGACCACGAGCAGTACTTC; CDR3aa: CASSSRGTGDHEQYF; d_gene: TRBD1; j_gene: TRBJ2-7; v_gene: TRBV28; abundance: few
CDR3nt: TGTGCCAGCTCACCAATCTCGGGGCCCGGGACAGGGGCTATAAGCTACACCTTC; CDR3aa: CASSPISGPGTGAISYTF; d_gene: TRBD1; j_gene: TRBJ1-2; v_gene: TRBV18; abundance: NA
CDR3nt: TGCGCCAGCAGCTTGAACAGGGGGTCCACTAATGAAAAACTGTTTTTT; CDR3aa: CASSLNRGSTNEKLFF; d_gene: TRBD1; j_gene: TRBJ1-4; v_gene: TRBV5-1; abundance: NA
CDR3nt: TGTGCCAGCAGTCTAGGGAGACAGGGGGCTGAAGCTTTCTTT; CDR3aa: CASSLGRQGAEAFF; d_gene: TRBD1; j_gene: TRBJ1-1; v_gene: TRBV9; abundance: NA
CDR3nt: TGTGCCAGCAGCGGGGTTGGGGCGGCTGTCACCGGGGAGCTGTTTTTT; CDR3aa: CASSGVGAAVTGELFF; d_gene: NA; j_gene: TRBJ2-2; v_gene: TRBV9; abundance: NA
CDR3nt: TGTGCCAGCAGCCAAGAAGCGACTAGAGGGCAAGAGACCCAGTACTTC; CDR3aa: CASSQEATRGQETQYF; d_gene: NA; j_gene: TRBJ2-5; v_gene: TRBV4-2; abundance: NA
CDR3nt: TGTGCCAGTAGGCGACAGGGGGCTAATGGCTACACCTTC; CDR3aa: CASRRQGANGYTF; d_gene: TRBD1; j_gene: TRBJ1-2; v_gene: TRBV19; abundance: once
CDR3nt: TGCGCCAGCAGCCAAAGAAGTTTAGGGGGGGCCGGGGAGACCCAGTACTTC; CDR3aa: CASSQRSLGGAGETQYF; d_gene: NA; j_gene: TRBJ2-5; v_gene: TRBV4-1; abundance: NA
CDR3nt: TGTGCCAGCAGGCTAGCGGGGGGAGATTACAATGAGCAGTTCTTC; CDR3aa: CASRLAGGDYNEQFF; d_gene: TRBD2; j_gene: TRBJ2-1; v_gene: TRBV7-2; abundance: NA
CDR3nt: TGTGCCAGCAGCTTTATAGGGGGCGACGAGCAGTACTTC; CDR3aa: CASSFIGGDEQYF; d_gene: TRBD1; j_gene: TRBJ2-7; v_gene: TRBV5-4; abundance: once
CDR3nt: TGTGCCAGCAGTCCAGGGACAGGGAAGAACGAGCAGTACTTC; CDR3aa: CASSPGTGKNEQYF; d_gene: TRBD1; j_gene: TRBJ2-7; v_gene: TRBV28; abundance: NA
CDR3nt: TGTGCCAGCAGCCCGACAGGGGACTATGGCTACACCTTC; CDR3aa: CASSPTGDYGYTF; d_gene: TRBD1; j_gene: TRBJ1-2; v_gene: TRBV2; abundance: NA
CDR3nt: TGTGCCAGCAGCTCGAGGGGGACGGAGAGGGAGACCCAGTACTTC; CDR3aa: CASSSRGTERETQYF; d_gene: NA; j_gene: TRBJ2-5; v_gene: TRBV5-5; abundance: once
CDR3nt: TGTGCCAGCAGCTTAAAGCAGGGGGCGCTTGGTGAGCAGTTCTTC; CDR3aa: CASSLKQGALGEQFF; d_gene: TRBD1; j_gene: TRBJ2-1; v_gene: TRBV7-3; abundance: NA
CDR3nt: TGTGCCAGCAGTTCCGGGACAGTCCATGGCTACACCTTC; CDR3aa: CASSSGTVHGYTF; d_gene: TRBD1; j_gene: TRBJ1-2; v_gene: TRBV28; abundance: once
CDR3nt: TGTGCCAGCAGCTTAGAGACAGGGAACACTGAAGCTTTCTTT; CDR3aa: CASSLETGNTEAFF; d_gene: NA; j_gene: TRBJ1-1; v_gene: TRBV7-8; abundance: NA
CDR3nt: TGTGCCAGCAGCGTATCAGGGGTCGAAACTGAAGCTTTCTTT; CDR3aa: CASSVSGVETEAFF; d_gene: NA; j_gene: TRBJ1-1; v_gene: TRBV9; abundance: NA
CDR3nt: TGTGCCAGCAGCCGGGGACAGGTCTATAGCACAGATACGCAGTATTTT; CDR3aa: CASSRGQVYSTDTQYF; d_gene: TRBD1; j_gene: TRBJ2-3; v_gene: TRBV5-6; abundance: NA
CDR3nt: TGTGCCAGCAGTGAGAGGACATTTGGCTACACCTTC; CDR3aa: CASSERTFGYTF; d_gene: NA; j_gene: TRBJ1-2; v_gene: TRBV6-1; abundance: NA
CDR3nt: TGTGCCAGCAGTGAAGTCGGGACAGGGGGAAACAATGAGCAGTTCTTC; CDR3aa: CASSEVGTGGNNEQFF; d_gene: TRBD1; j_gene: TRBJ2-1; v_gene: TRBV6-1; abundance: once
CDR3nt: TGTGCCAGCAGCCTACAGGAGAATGAAAAACTGTTTTTT; CDR3aa: CASSLQENEKLFF; d_gene: NA; j_gene: TRBJ1-4; v_gene: TRBV7-2; abundance: few